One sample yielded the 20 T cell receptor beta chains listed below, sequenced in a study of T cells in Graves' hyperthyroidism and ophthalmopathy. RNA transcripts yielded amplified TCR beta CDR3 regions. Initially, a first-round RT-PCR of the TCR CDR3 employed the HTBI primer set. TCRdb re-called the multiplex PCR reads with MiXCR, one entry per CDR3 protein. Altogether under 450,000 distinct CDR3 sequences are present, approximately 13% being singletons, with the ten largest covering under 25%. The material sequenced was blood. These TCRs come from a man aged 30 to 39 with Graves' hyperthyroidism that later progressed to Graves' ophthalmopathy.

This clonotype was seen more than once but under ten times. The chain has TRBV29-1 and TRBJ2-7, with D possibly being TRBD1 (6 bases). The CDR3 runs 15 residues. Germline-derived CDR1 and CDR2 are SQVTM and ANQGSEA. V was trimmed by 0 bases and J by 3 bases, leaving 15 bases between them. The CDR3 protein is CSVEDQQGKGYEQYF. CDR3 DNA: TGCAGCGTTGAAGACCAACAGGGTAAAGGCTACGAGCAGTACTTC.

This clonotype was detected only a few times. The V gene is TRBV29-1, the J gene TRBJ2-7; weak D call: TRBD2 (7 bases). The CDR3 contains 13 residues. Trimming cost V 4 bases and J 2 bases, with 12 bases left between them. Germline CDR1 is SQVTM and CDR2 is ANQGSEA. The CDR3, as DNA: TGCAGCGTTGTGGGGGGGGCTCCCTACGAGCAGTACTTC. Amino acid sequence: CSVVGGAPYEQYF.

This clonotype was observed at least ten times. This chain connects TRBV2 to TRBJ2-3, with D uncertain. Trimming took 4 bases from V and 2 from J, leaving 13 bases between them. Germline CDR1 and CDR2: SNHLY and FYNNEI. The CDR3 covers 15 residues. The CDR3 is CASSAEHVSTDTQYF. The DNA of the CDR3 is TGTGCCAGCAGTGCCGAACACGTCTCCACAGATACGCAGTATTTT.

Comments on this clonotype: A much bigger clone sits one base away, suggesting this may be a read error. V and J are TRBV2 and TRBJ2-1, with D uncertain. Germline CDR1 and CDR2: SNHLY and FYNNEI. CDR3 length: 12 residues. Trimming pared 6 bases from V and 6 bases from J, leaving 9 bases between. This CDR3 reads CASSALGNEQFF. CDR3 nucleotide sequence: TGTGCCAGCAGCGCCCTGGGCAATGAGCAGTTCTTC.

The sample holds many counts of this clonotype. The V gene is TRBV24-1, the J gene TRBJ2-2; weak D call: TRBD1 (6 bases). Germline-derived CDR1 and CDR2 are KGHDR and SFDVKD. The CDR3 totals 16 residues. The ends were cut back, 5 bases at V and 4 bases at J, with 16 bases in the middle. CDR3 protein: CATSAADRLITGELFF. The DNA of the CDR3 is TGTGCCACCAGTGCCGCGGACAGACTAATCACCGGGGAGCTGTTTTTT.

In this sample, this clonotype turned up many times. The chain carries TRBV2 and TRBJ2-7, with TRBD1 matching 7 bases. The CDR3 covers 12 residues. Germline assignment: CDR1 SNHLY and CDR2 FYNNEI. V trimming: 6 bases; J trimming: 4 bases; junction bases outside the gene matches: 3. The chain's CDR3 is CASRNRGYEQYF. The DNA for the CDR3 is TGTGCCAGCAGAAACAGGGGATACGAGCAGTACTTC.

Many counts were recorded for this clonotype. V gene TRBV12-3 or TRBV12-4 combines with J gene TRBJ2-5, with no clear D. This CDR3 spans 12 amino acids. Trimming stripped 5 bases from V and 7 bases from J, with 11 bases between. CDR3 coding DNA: TGTGCCAGCAGTCTAGAGACAACGACCCAGTACTTC. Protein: CASSLETTTQYF.

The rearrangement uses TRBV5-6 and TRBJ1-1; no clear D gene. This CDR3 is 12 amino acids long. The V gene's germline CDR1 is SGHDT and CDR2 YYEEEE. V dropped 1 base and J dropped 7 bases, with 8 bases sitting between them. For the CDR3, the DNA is TGTGCCAGCAGCTTGCCGCCAGATGAAGCTTTCTTT. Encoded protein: CASSLPPDEAFF.

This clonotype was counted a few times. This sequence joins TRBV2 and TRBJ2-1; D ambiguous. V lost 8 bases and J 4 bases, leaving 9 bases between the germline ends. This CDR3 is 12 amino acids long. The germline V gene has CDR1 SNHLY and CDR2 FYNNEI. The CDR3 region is CASGQEYNEQFF. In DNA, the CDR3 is TGTGCCAGCGGGCAGGAGTACAATGAGCAGTTCTTC.

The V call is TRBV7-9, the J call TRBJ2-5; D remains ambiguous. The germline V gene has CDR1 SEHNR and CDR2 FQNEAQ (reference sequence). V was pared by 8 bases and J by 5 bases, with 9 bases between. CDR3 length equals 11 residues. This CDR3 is CASRYAETQYF. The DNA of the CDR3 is TGTGCCAGCCGGTATGCGGAGACCCAGTACTTC.

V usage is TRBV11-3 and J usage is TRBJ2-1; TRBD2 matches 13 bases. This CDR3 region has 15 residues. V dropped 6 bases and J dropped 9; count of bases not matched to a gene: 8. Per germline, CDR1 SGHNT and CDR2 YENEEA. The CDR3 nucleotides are TGTGCCAGCAGACCACTAGCGGGGGGGCTGAGTGAGCAGTTCTTC. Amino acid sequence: CASRPLAGGLSEQFF.

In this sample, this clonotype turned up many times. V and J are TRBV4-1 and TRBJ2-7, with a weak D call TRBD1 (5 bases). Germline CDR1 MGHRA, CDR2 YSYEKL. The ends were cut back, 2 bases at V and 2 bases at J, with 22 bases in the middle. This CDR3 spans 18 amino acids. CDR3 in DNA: TGCGCCAGCAGCCAACTGCAGGGTTACGGCAACCGGGCCTACGAGCAGTACTTC. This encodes CASSQLQGYGNRAYEQYF.

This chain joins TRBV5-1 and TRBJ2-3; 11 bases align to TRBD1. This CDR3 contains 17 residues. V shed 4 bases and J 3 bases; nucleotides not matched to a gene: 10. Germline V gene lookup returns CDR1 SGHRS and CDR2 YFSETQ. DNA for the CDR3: TGCGCCAGCAGCCGGGACAGGGGGTACTCGGGTACAGATACGCAGTATTTT. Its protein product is CASSRDRGYSGTDTQYF.

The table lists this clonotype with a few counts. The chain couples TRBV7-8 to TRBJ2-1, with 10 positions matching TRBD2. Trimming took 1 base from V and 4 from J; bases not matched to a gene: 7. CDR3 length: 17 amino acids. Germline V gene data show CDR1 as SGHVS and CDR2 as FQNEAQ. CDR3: CASSLVPSSGGYNEQFF. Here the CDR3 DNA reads TGTGCCAGCAGCTTAGTCCCATCTAGCGGGGGATACAATGAGCAGTTCTTC.

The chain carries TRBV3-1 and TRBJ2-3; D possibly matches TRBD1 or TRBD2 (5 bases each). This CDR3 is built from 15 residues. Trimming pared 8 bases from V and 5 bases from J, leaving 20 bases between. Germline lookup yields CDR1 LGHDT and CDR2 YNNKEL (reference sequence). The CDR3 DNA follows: TGTGCCAGCTCACCACCGGGGCTGGGAAGAGATACGCAGTATTTT. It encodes CASSPPGLGRDTQYF.

In DNA, the CDR3 is TGTGCCAGCAGTTACCGGGACAGGGGGTCGGATGGCTACACCTTC. Protein product: CASSYRDRGSDGYTF. This chain links TRBV6-2 or TRBV6-3 with TRBJ1-2; TRBD1 matches 11 bases. This CDR3 spans 15 amino acids. V lost 2 bases, J lost 6 bases, and 5 bases stayed unmatched. From germline, CDR1 is MNHEY and CDR2 SVGEGT.

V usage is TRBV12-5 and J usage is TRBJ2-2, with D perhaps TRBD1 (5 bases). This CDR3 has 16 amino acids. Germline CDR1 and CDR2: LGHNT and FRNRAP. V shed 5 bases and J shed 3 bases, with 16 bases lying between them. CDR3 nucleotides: TGTGCTAGTGGTCAAAAGACAGTTTTTGACACCGGGGAGCTGTTTTTT. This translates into CASGQKTVFDTGELFF.

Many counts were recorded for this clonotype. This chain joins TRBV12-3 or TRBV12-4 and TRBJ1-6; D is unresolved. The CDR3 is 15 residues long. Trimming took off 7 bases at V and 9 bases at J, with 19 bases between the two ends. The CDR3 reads CASTSSGEAGSPLHF. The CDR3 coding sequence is TGTGCCAGCACCTCAAGTGGAGAGGCAGGTTCACCCCTCCACTTT.

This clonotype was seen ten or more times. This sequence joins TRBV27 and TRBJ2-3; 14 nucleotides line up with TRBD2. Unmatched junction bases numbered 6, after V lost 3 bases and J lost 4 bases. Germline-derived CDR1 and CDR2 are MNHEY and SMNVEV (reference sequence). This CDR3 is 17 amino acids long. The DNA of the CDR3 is TGTGCCAGCAGTTTCCACGGGACTAGCGGGGGAGCAGATACGCAGTATTTT. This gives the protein CASSFHGTSGGADTQYF.

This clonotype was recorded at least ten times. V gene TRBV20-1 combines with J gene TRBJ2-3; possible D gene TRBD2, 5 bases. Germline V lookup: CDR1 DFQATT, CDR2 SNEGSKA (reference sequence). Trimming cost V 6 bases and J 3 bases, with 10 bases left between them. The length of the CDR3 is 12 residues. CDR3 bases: TGCAGTGCCGGGGTTGGGACAGATACGCAGTATTTT. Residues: CSAGVGTDTQYF.